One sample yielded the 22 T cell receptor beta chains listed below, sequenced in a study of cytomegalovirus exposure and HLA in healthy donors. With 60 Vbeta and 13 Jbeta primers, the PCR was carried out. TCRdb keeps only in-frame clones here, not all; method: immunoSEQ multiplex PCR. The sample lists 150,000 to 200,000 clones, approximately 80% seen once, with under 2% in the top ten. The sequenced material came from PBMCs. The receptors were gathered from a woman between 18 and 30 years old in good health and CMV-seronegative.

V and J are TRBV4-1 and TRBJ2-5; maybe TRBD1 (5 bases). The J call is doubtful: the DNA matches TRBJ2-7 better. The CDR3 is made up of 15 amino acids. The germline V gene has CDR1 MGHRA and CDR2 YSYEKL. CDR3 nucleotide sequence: TGCGCCAGCAGAAAGGTGGGGCAGGGTAAAAGCGAGCAGTACTTC. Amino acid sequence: CASRKVGQGKSEQYF.

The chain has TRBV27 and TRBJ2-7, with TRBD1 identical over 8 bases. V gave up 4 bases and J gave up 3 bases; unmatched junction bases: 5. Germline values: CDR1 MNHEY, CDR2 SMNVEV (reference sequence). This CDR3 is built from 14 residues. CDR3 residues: CASSSTGDIYEQYF. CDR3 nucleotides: TGTGCCAGCAGTTCGACAGGGGATATCTACGAGCAGTACTTC.

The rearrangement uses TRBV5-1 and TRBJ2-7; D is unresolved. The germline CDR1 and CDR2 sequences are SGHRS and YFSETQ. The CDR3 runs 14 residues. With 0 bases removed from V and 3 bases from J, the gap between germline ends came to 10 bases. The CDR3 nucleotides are TGCGCCAGCAGCTTGGGAGGATCGGACTACGAGCAGTACTTC. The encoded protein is CASSLGGSDYEQYF.

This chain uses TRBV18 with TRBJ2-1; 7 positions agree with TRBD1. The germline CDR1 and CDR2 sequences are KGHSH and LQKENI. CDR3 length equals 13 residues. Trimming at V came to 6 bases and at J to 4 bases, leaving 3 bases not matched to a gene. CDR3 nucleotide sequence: TGTGCCAGCTCGGGGACAGAGTACAATGAGCAGTTCTTC. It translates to CASSGTEYNEQFF.

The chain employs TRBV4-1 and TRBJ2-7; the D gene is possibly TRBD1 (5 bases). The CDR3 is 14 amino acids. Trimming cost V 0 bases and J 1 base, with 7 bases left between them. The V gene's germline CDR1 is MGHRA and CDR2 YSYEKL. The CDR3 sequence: CASSQDAGSYEQYF. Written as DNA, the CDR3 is TGCGCCAGCAGCCAAGATGCAGGGTCCTACGAGCAGTACTTC.

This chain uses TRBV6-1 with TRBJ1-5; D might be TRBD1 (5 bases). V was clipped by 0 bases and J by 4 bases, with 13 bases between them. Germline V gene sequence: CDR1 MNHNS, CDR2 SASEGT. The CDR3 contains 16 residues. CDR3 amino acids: CASSEALGGGNQPQHF. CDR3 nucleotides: TGTGCCAGCAGTGAAGCTCTGGGTGGGGGGAATCAGCCCCAGCATTTT.

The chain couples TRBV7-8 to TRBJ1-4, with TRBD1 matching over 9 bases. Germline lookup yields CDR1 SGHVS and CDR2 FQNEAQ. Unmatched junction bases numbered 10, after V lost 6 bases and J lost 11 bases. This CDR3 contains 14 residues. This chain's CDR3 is CASSSGTGMIKLFF. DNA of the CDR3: TGTGCCAGCAGTTCCGGGACAGGGATGATTAAACTGTTTTTT.

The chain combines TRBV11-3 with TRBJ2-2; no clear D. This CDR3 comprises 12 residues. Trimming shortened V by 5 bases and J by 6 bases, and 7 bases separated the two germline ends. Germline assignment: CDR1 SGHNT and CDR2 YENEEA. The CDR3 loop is CASSDMSGELFF. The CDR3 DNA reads TGTGCCAGCAGCGACATGTCCGGGGAGCTGTTTTTT.

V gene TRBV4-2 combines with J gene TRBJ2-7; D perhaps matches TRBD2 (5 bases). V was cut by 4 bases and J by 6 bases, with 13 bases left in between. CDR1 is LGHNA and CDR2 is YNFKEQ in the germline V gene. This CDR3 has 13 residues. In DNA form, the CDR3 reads TGTGCCAGCAGCCCGAATATTGGGAGCGAGCAGTACTTC. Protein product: CASSPNIGSEQYF.

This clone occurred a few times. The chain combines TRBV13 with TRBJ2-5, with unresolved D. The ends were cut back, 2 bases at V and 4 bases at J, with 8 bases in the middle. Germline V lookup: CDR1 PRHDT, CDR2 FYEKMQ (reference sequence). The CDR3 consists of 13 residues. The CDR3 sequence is CASSLLTGETQYF. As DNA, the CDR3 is TGTGCCAGCAGCTTACTTACCGGAGAGACCCAGTACTTC. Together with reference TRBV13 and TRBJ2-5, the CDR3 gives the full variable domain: AAGVIQSPRHLIKEKRETATLKCYPIPRHDTVYWYQQGPGQDPQFLISFYEKMQSDKGSIPDRFSAQQFSDYHSELNMSSLELGDSALYFCASSLLTGETQYFGPGTRLLVL.

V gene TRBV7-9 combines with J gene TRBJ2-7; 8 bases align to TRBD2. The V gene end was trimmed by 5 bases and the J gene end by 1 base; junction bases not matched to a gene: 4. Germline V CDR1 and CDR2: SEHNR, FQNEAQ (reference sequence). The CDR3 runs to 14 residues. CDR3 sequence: CASSLSGVSYEQYF. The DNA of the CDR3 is TGTGCCAGCAGCCTTAGCGGGGTTTCCTACGAGCAGTACTTC.

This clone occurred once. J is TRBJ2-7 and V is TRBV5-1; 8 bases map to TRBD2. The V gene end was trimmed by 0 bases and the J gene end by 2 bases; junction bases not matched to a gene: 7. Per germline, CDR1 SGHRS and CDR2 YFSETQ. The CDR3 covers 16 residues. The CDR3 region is CASSLGAGALTYEQYF. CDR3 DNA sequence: TGCGCCAGCAGCTTGGGAGCGGGGGCCCTTACCTACGAGCAGTACTTC.

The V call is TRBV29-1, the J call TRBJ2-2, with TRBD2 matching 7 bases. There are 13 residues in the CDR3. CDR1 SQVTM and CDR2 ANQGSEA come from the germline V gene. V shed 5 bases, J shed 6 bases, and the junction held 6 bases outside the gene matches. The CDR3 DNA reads TGCAGCGTTCGTCGCGGGGGTTCCGGGGAGCTGTTTTTT. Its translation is CSVRRGGSGELFF.

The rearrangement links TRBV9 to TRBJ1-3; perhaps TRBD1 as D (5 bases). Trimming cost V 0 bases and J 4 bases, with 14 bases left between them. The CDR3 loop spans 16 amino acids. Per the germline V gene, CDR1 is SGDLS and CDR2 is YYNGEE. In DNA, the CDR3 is TGTGCCAGCAGCGTAGCCTGGGGCCAAAACGGAAACACCATATATTTT. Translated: CASSVAWGQNGNTIYF.

For the CDR3, the DNA is TGTGTCACCAGGACAGGGGGCACAGATACGCAGTATTTT. Its protein product is CVTRTGGTDTQYF. The chain links TRBV6-1 to TRBJ2-3; 9 bases match TRBD1. CDR1 and CDR2 from the germline V gene are MNHNS and SASEGT. This CDR3 has 13 amino acids.

This chain's CDR3 is CASSRGYSGNTIYF. The CDR3 nucleotides read TGTGCCAGCAGTCGGGGGTACTCTGGAAACACCATATATTTT. The chain has TRBV6-5 and TRBJ1-3; tentative D call: TRBD1 (5 bases). CDR3 length: 14 residues. Germline V lookup: CDR1 MNHEY, CDR2 SVGAGI. The V gene lost 5 bases and the J gene lost 0 bases, with 8 bases spanning the gap.

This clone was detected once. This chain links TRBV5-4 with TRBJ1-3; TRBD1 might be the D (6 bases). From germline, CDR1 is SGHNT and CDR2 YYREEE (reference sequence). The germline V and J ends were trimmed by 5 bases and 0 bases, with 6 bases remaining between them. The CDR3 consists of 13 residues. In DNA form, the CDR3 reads TGTGCCAGCAGGGGGGCCTCTGGAAACACCATATATTTT. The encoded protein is CASRGASGNTIYF.

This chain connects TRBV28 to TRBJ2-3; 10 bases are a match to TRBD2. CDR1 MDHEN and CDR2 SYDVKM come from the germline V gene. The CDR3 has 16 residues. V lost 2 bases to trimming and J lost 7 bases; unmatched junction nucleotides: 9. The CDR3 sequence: CASSLSLAGEQNTQYF. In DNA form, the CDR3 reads TGTGCCAGCAGTTTAAGCCTAGCGGGAGAGCAAAATACGCAGTATTTT.

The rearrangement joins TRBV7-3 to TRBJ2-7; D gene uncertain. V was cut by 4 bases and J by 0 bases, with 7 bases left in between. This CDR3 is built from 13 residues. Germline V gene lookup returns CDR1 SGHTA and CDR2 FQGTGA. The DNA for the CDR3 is TGTGCCAGCAGCTCAGGCAACTCCTACGAGCAGTACTTC. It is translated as CASSSGNSYEQYF.

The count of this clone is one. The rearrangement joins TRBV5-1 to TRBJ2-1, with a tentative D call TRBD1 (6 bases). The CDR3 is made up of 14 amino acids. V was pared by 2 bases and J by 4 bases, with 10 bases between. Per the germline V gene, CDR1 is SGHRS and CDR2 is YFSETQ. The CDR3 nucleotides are TGCGCCAGCAGCTTCGGACAGTCATACAATGAGCAGTTCTTC. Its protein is CASSFGQSYNEQFF.

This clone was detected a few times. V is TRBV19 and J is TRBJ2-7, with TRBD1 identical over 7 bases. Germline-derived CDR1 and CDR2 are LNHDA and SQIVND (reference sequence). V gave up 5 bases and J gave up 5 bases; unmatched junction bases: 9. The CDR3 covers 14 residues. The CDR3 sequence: CASSPRTGGNEQYF. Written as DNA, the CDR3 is TGTGCCAGTAGTCCACGGACAGGTGGGAACGAGCAGTACTTC.

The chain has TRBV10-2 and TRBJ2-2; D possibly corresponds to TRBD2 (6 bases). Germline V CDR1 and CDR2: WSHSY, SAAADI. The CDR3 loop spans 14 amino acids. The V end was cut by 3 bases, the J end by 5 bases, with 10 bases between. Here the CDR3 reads CASSESRGTGELFF. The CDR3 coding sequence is TGCGCCAGCAGTGAAAGCCGGGGGACCGGGGAGCTGTTTTTT.